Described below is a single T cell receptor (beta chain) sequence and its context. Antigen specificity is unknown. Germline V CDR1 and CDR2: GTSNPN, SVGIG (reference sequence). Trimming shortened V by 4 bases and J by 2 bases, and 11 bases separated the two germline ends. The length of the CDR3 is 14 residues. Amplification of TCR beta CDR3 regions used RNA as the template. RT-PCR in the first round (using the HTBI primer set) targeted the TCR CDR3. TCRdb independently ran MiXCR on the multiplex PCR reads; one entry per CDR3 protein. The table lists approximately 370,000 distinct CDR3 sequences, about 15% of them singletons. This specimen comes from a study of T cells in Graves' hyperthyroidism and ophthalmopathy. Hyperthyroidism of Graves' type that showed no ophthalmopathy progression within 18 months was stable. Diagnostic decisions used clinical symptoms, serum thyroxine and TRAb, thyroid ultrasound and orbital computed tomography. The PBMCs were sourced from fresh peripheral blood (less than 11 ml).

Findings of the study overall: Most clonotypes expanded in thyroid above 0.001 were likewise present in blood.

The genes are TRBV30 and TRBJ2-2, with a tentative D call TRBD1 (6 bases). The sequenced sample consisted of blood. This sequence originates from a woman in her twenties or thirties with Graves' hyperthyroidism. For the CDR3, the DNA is TGTGCCTGGATTTCCGGGACAAACACCGGGGAGCTGTTTTTT. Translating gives CAWISGTNTGELFF.